The 24 T cell receptor beta chains in this list originate from one sample, sequenced in a study of T cells after yellow fever vaccination. TCRdb used MiXCR to reprocess the 5' RACE reads, holding one entry per CDR3 protein. The sample holds some 250,000 distinct CDR3 sequences, 3.6% seen once. The specimen was PBMCs, collected 15 days after the yellow fever booster vaccination. The origin of the receptors is a man aged 18 to 29 who received the YFV17D yellow fever vaccine.

This clonotype came up many times. V is TRBV5-4 and J is TRBJ2-5; D is uncertain. This CDR3 is 13 amino acids long. Germline assignment: CDR1 SGHNT and CDR2 YYREEE (reference sequence). V was shortened by 5 bases and J by 0 bases, with 8 bases between the two germline ends. The CDR3, as DNA: TGTGCCAGCAGTGGAGAGAACCAAGAGACCCAGTACTTC. Translation: CASSGENQETQYF.

A word on this clonotype: A clone one base away is much larger, so this may be a read error. The CDR3: CASSQDRWSDGYTF. CDR3 nucleotides: TGCGCCAGCAGCCAAGACAGGTGGTCGGATGGCTACACCTTC. V usage is TRBV4-1 and J usage is TRBJ1-2; D not resolved. Per germline, CDR1 MGHRA and CDR2 YSYEKL. This CDR3 spans 14 amino acids. Trimming shortened V by 0 bases and J by 6 bases, and 11 bases separated the two germline ends.

The chain is built from TRBV10-3 and TRBJ1-3; D gene uncertain. V was pared by 6 bases and J by 0 bases, with 9 bases between. This CDR3 has 14 residues. Per germline, CDR1 ENHRY and CDR2 SYGVKD. CDR3 DNA sequence: TGTGCCATCAGATTAGAGTACTCTGGAAACACCATATATTTT. Its translation is CAIRLEYSGNTIYF.

In its sample, this clonotype was seen a few times. J is TRBJ1-2 and V is TRBV7-2; D gene ambiguous. This CDR3 is built from 15 residues. V lost 0 bases to trimming and J lost 2 bases, with 10 bases between them. Looked up from germline, CDR1 is SGHTA and CDR2 is FQGNSA. CDR3 protein: CASSLASVGNYGYTF. The DNA for the CDR3 is TGTGCCAGCAGCTTAGCGTCGGTAGGGAACTATGGCTACACCTTC.

This clonotype was observed at least ten times. The chain couples TRBV14 to TRBJ1-4; tentatively, D is TRBD1 (5 bases). This CDR3 comprises 16 residues. Germline V gene sequence: CDR1 SGHDN, CDR2 FVKESK. V dropped 4 bases and J dropped 8 bases, with 20 bases sitting between them. In DNA, the CDR3 is TGTGCCAGCAGCCCACTTGTGGGGGACGCAGGGGAAAAACTGTTTTTT. It codes for CASSPLVGDAGEKLFF.

This clonotype was seen at least ten times. The V gene is TRBV20-1, the J gene TRBJ2-1, with D hard to call. Germline V CDR1 and CDR2: DFQATT, SNEGSKA (reference sequence). This CDR3 spans 13 amino acids. V was cut by 2 bases and J by 2 bases, with 7 bases left in between. CDR3 DNA sequence: TGCAGTGCTAGAAGGATTACCTACAATGAGCAGTTCTTC. Residues: CSARRITYNEQFF.

This clonotype was seen ten or more times. This chain joins TRBV9 and TRBJ2-7, with D perhaps TRBD2 (6 bases). The CDR3 sequence is 14 residues long. Germline V gene lookup returns CDR1 SGDLS and CDR2 YYNGEE. The V end was cut by 0 bases, the J end by 3 bases, with 10 bases between. The CDR3 nucleotides are TGTGCCAGCAGCGTAGGCGGGGAGGACTACGAGCAGTACTTC. Its translation: CASSVGGEDYEQYF.

This clonotype was picked up many times. This sequence joins TRBV5-6 and TRBJ1-4, with no clear D. The CDR3 is 16 residues long. Germline V lookup: CDR1 SGHDT, CDR2 YYEEEE. The V end was cut by 4 bases, the J end by 6 bases, with 19 bases between. DNA of the CDR3: TGTGCCAGCAGCCCACGTCAAATGAGGGATTATGAAAAACTGTTTTTT. Its protein product is CASSPRQMRDYEKLFF.

This clonotype was seen repeatedly, ten times or more. The genes are TRBV29-1 and TRBJ1-1; D gene ambiguous. The germline V gene has CDR1 SQVTM and CDR2 ANQGSEA. Trimming shortened V by 7 bases and J by 0 bases, and 6 bases separated the two germline ends. The CDR3 contains 11 residues. The CDR3 nucleotides are TGCAGCGGACGGATGAACACTGAAGCTTTCTTT. It encodes CSGRMNTEAFF.

This clonotype appeared many times. This chain joins TRBV11-2 and TRBJ1-5; 7 bases are a match to TRBD1. V dropped 6 bases and J dropped 7; count of bases not matched to a gene: 6. The germline CDR1 and CDR2 sequences are SGHAT and FQNNGV. The CDR3 loop spans 13 amino acids. The CDR3 coding sequence is TGTGCCAGCAGTACGGGACAGCAGCAGCCCCAGCATTTT. Translating it yields CASSTGQQQPQHF.

This clonotype was observed at least ten times. The chain carries TRBV9 and TRBJ1-6; D is unresolved. The germline V and J ends were trimmed by 0 bases and 6 bases, with 10 bases remaining between them. This CDR3 contains 15 residues. Per the germline V gene, CDR1 is SGDLS and CDR2 is YYNGEE. The CDR3: CASSVGVSANSPLHF. The CDR3, as DNA: TGTGCCAGCAGCGTAGGTGTCTCGGCTAATTCACCCCTCCACTTT.

This clonotype was counted at least ten times. This sequence joins TRBV6-2 or TRBV6-3 and TRBJ1-2; D call uncertain. The CDR3 has 14 residues. Trimming removed 4 bases from V and 8 bases from J, with 17 bases in between. Germline assignment: CDR1 MNHEY and CDR2 SVGEGT. Here the CDR3 reads CASSSRTSWGGYTF. Here the CDR3 DNA reads TGTGCCAGCAGTTCAAGGACTTCGTGGGGAGGCTACACCTTC.

This clonotype was seen ten or more times. This sequence joins TRBV11-2 and TRBJ2-7, with 9 bases fitting TRBD1. The CDR3 runs 14 residues. The germline V gene has CDR1 SGHAT and CDR2 FQNNGV. With V trimmed by 5 bases and J by 7 bases, 9 bases remained unmatched. The CDR3 protein is CASSAGTGTREQYF. DNA for the CDR3: TGTGCCAGCAGCGCCGGGACAGGGACGCGGGAGCAGTACTTC.

This clonotype was picked up many times. The chain combines TRBV5-1 with TRBJ1-1; D ambiguous. V lost 3 bases and J 1 base, leaving 10 bases between the germline ends. The CDR3 contains 14 residues. Germline V gene data show CDR1 as SGHRS and CDR2 as YFSETQ. The CDR3 nucleotides read TGCGCCAGCAGCTCGAGGCCGGGGAACACTGAAGCTTTCTTT. The encoded protein is CASSSRPGNTEAFF.

The table lists this clonotype with many counts. The rearrangement links TRBV2 to TRBJ2-7, with D perhaps being TRBD1 or TRBD2 (7 bases each). Trimming removed 6 bases at V and 0 bases at J, with 15 bases between. This CDR3 spans 15 amino acids. Germline V lookup: CDR1 SNHLY, CDR2 FYNNEI. CDR3 in amino acids: CASRGEGTASYEQYF. CDR3 DNA sequence: TGTGCCAGCAGGGGGGAGGGGACAGCCTCCTACGAGCAGTACTTC.

This clonotype was observed at least ten times. The rearrangement joins TRBV5-1 to TRBJ2-1; TRBD1 agrees at 8 bases. J was trimmed by 7 bases and V by 7 bases; bases with no gene match: 7. Germline CDR1 SGHRS, CDR2 YFSETQ. The CDR3 extends over 13 amino acids. CDR3 protein: CASRNRGENEQFF. CDR3 DNA: TGCGCCAGCCGAAACAGGGGGGAGAATGAGCAGTTCTTC.

This clonotype was observed many times. The V gene is TRBV5-1, the J gene TRBJ2-1; D is uncertain. Trimming left V 0 bases short and J 5 bases short, with 6 bases between. The germline gives CDR1 SGHRS, CDR2 YFSETQ. The CDR3 extends over 13 amino acids. In nucleotides, the CDR3 is TGCGCCAGCAGCTTGGAGCCAAACAATGAGCAGTTCTTC. Protein: CASSLEPNNEQFF.

This clonotype has only a few counts. CDR3 nucleotides: TGTGCCAGCAGTTTTGCCCCGGGCAGGGGGCACAATGAGCAGTTCTTC. It is translated as CASSFAPGRGHNEQFF. The rearrangement uses TRBV28 and TRBJ2-1; 8 positions agree with TRBD1. This CDR3 is built from 16 residues. V trimming: 3 bases; J trimming: 5 bases; junction bases outside the gene matches: 9. Germline lookup yields CDR1 MDHEN and CDR2 SYDVKM. The full variable domain, its missing parts supplied by reference TRBV28 and TRBJ2-1, is DVKVTQSSRYLVKRTGEKVFLECVQDMDHENMFWYRQDPGLGLRLIYFSYDVKMKEKGDIPEGYSVSREKKERFSLILESASTNQTSMYLCASSFAPGRGHNEQFFGPGTRLTVL.

This clonotype was observed a few times. The chain combines TRBV5-1 with TRBJ2-2, with D tentatively TRBD1 or TRBD2 (6 bases each). The CDR3 loop spans 15 amino acids. Trimming stripped 2 bases from V and 5 bases from J, with 13 bases between. Germline CDR1 and CDR2: SGHRS and YFSETQ. The CDR3, as DNA: TGCGCCAGCAGCTTCGGGGGCGCCGGTACCGGGGAGCTGTTTTTT. Translation gives CASSFGGAGTGELFF.

This clonotype was found many times. CDR3 in amino acids: CSVEVTAGELFF. In nucleotides, the CDR3 is TGCAGCGTGGAGGTGACAGCCGGGGAGCTGTTTTTT. This chain connects TRBV29-1 to TRBJ2-2; possibly TRBD1 or TRBD2 for D (5 bases each). Between the trimmed V and J ends, which lost 6 bases and 6 bases, there was a span of 11 bases. From germline, CDR1 is SQVTM and CDR2 ANQGSEA. The CDR3 loop spans 12 amino acids.

This clonotype was picked up many times. The gene calls are TRBV5-1 and TRBJ2-1; the D gene is possibly TRBD2 (6 bases). Germline V gives CDR1 SGHRS, CDR2 YFSETQ. V lost 9 bases and J 0 bases, leaving 16 bases between the germline ends. This CDR3 contains 15 residues. CDR3 sequence reads: CATRGMTSSYNEQFF. The CDR3 coding sequence is TGCGCCACCAGAGGTATGACTAGCTCCTACAATGAGCAGTTCTTC.

The sample holds many counts of this clonotype. The chain links TRBV7-2 to TRBJ2-1; TRBD2 matches at 12 bases. CDR3 length equals 15 residues. V gave up 5 bases and J gave up 7 bases; unmatched junction bases: 6. The V gene's germline CDR1 is SGHTA and CDR2 FQGNSA. The CDR3 bases are TGTGCCAGCAGCCGCCCCGGACTAGCGGGGAATGAGCAGTTCTTC. Amino acid sequence: CASSRPGLAGNEQFF.

The sample holds many counts of this clonotype. J is TRBJ2-5 and V is TRBV7-6; D is unclear. Germline values: CDR1 SGHVS, CDR2 FNYEAQ. This CDR3 comprises 13 residues. The V and J ends lost 1 base and 2 bases respectively, with 5 bases between them. For the CDR3, the DNA is TGTGCCAGCAGCTTAGTACAGCAAGAGACCCAGTACTTC. Amino acids: CASSLVQQETQYF.

This clonotype has a count of ten or more. V usage is TRBV28 and J usage is TRBJ1-5; 9 bases match TRBD1. Germline V gene data show CDR1 as MDHEN and CDR2 as SYDVKM. With 4 bases clipped from V and 7 bases from J, the junction kept 11 bases outside the gene matches. CDR3 length equals 16 residues. The CDR3 spells CASSSIGQGREQPQHF. The DNA for the CDR3 is TGTGCCAGCAGTTCCATCGGACAGGGGCGAGAACAGCCCCAGCATTTT.